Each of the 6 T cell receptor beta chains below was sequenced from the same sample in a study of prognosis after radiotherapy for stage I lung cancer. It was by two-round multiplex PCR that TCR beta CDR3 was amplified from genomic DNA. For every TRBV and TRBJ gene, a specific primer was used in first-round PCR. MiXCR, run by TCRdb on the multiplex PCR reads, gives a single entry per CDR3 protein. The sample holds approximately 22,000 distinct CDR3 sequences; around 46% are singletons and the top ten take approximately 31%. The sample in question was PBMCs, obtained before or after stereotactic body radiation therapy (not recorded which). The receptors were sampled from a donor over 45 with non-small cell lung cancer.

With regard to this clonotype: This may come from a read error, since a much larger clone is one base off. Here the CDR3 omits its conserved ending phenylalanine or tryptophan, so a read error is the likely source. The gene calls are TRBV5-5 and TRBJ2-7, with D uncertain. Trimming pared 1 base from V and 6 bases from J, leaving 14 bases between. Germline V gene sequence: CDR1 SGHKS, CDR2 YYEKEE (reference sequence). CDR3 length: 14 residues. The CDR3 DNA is TGTGCCAGCAGCTTGTACTCGGCCTTGGGCGAGCAGTACTTA. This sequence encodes CASSLYSALGEQYL.

CDR3 coding DNA: TGTGCCAGCAGTGACTACGGAACAGATACGCAGTATTTT. Protein sequence: CASSDYGTDTQYF. The chain links TRBV6-1 to TRBJ2-3; D gene uncertain. CDR3 length: 13 residues. The germline gives CDR1 MNHNS, CDR2 SASEGT. Trimming left V 3 bases short and J 3 bases short, with 7 bases between.

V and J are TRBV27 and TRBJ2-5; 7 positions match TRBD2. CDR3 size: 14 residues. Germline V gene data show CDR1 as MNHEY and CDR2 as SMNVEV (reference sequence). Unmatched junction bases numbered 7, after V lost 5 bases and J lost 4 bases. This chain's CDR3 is CASSSGTTRETQYF. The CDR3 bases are TGTGCCAGCAGTAGCGGGACTACCCGAGAGACCCAGTACTTC.

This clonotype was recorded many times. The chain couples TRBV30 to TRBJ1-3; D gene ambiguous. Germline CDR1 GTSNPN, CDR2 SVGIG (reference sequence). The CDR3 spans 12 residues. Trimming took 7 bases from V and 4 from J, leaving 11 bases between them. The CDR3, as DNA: TGTGCCTCCAGCCGTGACGGAAACACCATATATTTT. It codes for CASSRDGNTIYF.

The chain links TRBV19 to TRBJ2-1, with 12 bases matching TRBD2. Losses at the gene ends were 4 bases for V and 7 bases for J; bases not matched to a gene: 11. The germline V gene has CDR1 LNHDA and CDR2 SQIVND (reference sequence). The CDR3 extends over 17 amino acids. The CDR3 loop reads CASSTRRTSGIKNEQFF. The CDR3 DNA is TGTGCCAGTAGTACACGAAGGACTAGCGGGATCAAAAATGAGCAGTTCTTC.

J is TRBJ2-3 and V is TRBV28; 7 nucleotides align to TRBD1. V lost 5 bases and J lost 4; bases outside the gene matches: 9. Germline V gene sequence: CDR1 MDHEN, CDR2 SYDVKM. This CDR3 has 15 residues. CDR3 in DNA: TGTGCCAGCAGTACCAGGGACAGCAGCGCAGATACGCAGTATTTT. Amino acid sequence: CASSTRDSSADTQYF.